The entry that follows covers one TCR beta chain sequence. The sample is drawn from a study of blood T cell repertoires in COVID-19. Overall study: The cDNA or gDNA used as material had been derived from T cells, B-cell-depleted T cells, or PBMCs.

Individuals drawn from about two dozen US areas were roughly 18 to 100 years old. Clinical histories supplied by participants themselves formed the basis of cohort assignment. J was trimmed by 3 bases and V by 8 bases; bases with no gene match: 18. The germline gives CDR1 MDHEN, CDR2 SYDVKM. The CDR3 is 17 amino acids. In the authors' methods: Researchers report that nucleated cell counts were estimated from reference gene primer amplification. Generated by immunoSEQ multiplex PCR, the TCRdb table keeps only in-frame clones and is missing some. V and J calls and clone size are those listed in that table; D and trimming were worked out from the DNA. The sample consists of 300,000 to 400,000 clones, 65% to 90% of them appearing once.

The receptor's source is a woman between 35 and 50 years old with acute COVID-19. The chain carries TRBV28 and TRBJ2-7; 8 bases are shared with TRBD1. Sequenced: PBMCs or T cells enriched from blood (not recorded which). The CDR3 DNA is TGTGCCAGCCTTAATCCAATGGGGGGCAGGGGGCTCTACGAGCAGTACTTC. It encodes CASLNPMGGRGLYEQYF.